These 18 T cell receptor beta chains share one sample of origin, sequenced in a study of blood T cells in healthy people across ages. Together with a sample-barcoded 5' primer, a J-beta primer mix was included in a second PCR lasting about 6 to 11 cycles. TCRdb recomputed calls from the 5' RACE reads with MiXCR, one row per CDR3 protein. The table records 1.5 million or so distinct CDR3 sequences, 35% to 45% of them present only once. The sequenced sample consisted of blood. Source of these receptors: a young woman in good health.

Points on this clonotype: The junction shows a germline mismatch at one end, possibly a read error. The CDR3 nucleotides are TGTGCCAGCACCCCATTGGGAGGTGCTACGCGGTATTTT. Translated, it gives CASTPLGGATRYF. The chain uses TRBV7-2 and TRBJ2-3; the D gene is possibly TRBD2 (6 bases). Looked up from germline, CDR1 is SGHTA and CDR2 is FQGNSA. This CDR3 has 13 amino acids.

Concerning this clonotype itself: Mismatch with germline at one junction end may stem from a read error. The J gene is TRBJ2-3, the V gene TRBV20-1, with TRBD2 matching over 13 bases. The CDR3 extends over 16 amino acids. Germline V gene sequence: CDR1 DFQATT, CDR2 SNEGSKA (reference sequence). The CDR3 reads CSARDRTSGSTETRYF. The CDR3 DNA is TGCAGCGCTAGAGATCGGACTAGCGGGAGCACAGAGACGCGGTATTTT.

The J gene is TRBJ1-1, the V gene TRBV20-1; no clear D gene. The ends were cut back, 6 bases at V and 1 base at J, with 12 bases in the middle. Germline assignment: CDR1 DFQATT and CDR2 SNEGSKA (reference sequence). The CDR3 length is 13 residues. CDR3 DNA sequence: TGCAGTGCGCCAGTGGGTTGGAACACTGAAGCTTTCTTT. The encoded protein is CSAPVGWNTEAFF.

J is TRBJ1-2 and V is TRBV4-3; 9 positions match TRBD1. The CDR3 length is 15 residues. V was clipped by 3 bases and J by 1 base; unmatched bases: 3. CDR1 is LGHNA and CDR2 is YSLEER in the germline V gene. In DNA, the CDR3 is TGCGCCAGCAGCCAGTGGACAGGGGATAACTATGGCTACACCTTC. Translating it yields CASSQWTGDNYGYTF.

This clonotype was picked up a small number of times. The rearrangement uses TRBV7-6 and TRBJ1-5; TRBD1 matches at 8 bases. V lost 4 bases and J lost 8; bases outside the gene matches: 4. The CDR3 is made up of 13 amino acids. Germline CDR1 and CDR2: SGHVS and FNYEAQ. For the CDR3, the DNA is TGTGCCAGCAGCTCACTGGGACAGGAGCCCCAGCATTTT. Amino acid sequence: CASSSLGQEPQHF.

On this clonotype itself: At one end, the junction sequence differs from germline, possibly due to a read error. The chain carries TRBV5-1 and TRBJ2-7, with TRBD2 matching over 7 bases. The V gene's germline CDR1 is SGHRS and CDR2 YFSETQ. The CDR3 has 14 residues. CDR3 nucleotide sequence: TGCGCCAGCAGCTCGGCGGGGGTCTCCTACGAGCACTACTTC. Protein product: CASSSAGVSYEHYF.

This clonotype was detected only a few times. V is TRBV7-2 and J is TRBJ2-1; 10 bases are shared with TRBD2. CDR1 SGHTA and CDR2 FQGNSA come from the germline V gene. This CDR3 comprises 16 residues. V lost 7 bases to trimming and J lost 5 bases; unmatched junction nucleotides: 11. The CDR3 nucleotides read TGTGCCAGCAAGGAGCTTAGCGGGGGGCCCCACAATGAGCAGTTCTTC. Encoded protein: CASKELSGGPHNEQFF.

The J gene is TRBJ2-5, the V gene TRBV7-9; 8 bases fit TRBD2. This CDR3 has 16 amino acids. CDR1 is SEHNR and CDR2 is FQNEAQ in the germline V gene (reference sequence). With V trimmed by 2 bases and J by 0 bases, 5 bases remained unmatched. The CDR3 loop reads CASSLILRGDQETQYF. The CDR3 nucleotides are TGTGCCAGCAGCTTAATCTTGCGGGGGGACCAAGAGACCCAGTACTTC.

This chain connects TRBV20-1 to TRBJ1-5, with D unresolved. The CDR3 runs to 12 residues. Germline CDR1 and CDR2: DFQATT and SNEGSKA (reference sequence). V was clipped by 2 bases and J by 5 bases, with 7 bases between them. The CDR3 is CSARRVDQPQHF. CDR3 DNA: TGCAGTGCTAGACGTGTCGATCAGCCCCAGCATTTT.

This clonotype was counted a few times. The chain carries TRBV24-1 and TRBJ2-3, with D perhaps given as TRBD1 or TRBD2 (5 bases each). V gave up 5 bases and J gave up 8 bases, with 16 bases separating them. The CDR3 has 14 amino acids. Germline lookup yields CDR1 KGHDR and CDR2 SFDVKD. In DNA form, the CDR3 reads TGTGCCACCAGTGGGGACCAACTGGGAGTTACGCAGTATTTT. Translating it yields CATSGDQLGVTQYF.

This clonotype was observed a handful of times. This CDR3 reads CASRRQSNQPQHF. The CDR3 DNA reads as TGTGCCAGCAGACGACAGAGCAATCAGCCCCAGCATTTT. The V call is TRBV12-3 or TRBV12-4, the J call TRBJ1-5; D might be TRBD1 (5 bases). V lost 6 bases and J lost 1, with 7 bases in between. The CDR3 runs 13 residues.

This clonotype has more than one count but fewer than ten. The V and J genes are TRBV6-2 or TRBV6-3 and TRBJ2-1, with unresolved D. The V end was cut by 2 bases, the J end by 0 bases, with 11 bases between. CDR1 MNHEY and CDR2 SVGEGT come from the germline V gene. The length of the CDR3 is 16 residues. The CDR3, as DNA: TGTGCCAGCAGTTACATAGGGCGTAGCTCCTACAATGAGCAGTTCTTC. This sequence encodes CASSYIGRSSYNEQFF.

The chain uses TRBV7-9 and TRBJ2-7; no clear D gene. Trimming shortened V by 1 base and J by 2 bases, and 9 bases separated the two germline ends. Germline CDR1 SEHNR, CDR2 FQNEAQ (reference sequence). CDR3 length: 14 amino acids. The CDR3 DNA follows: TGTGCCAGCAGCTTAGACCTGGATGCCTACGAGCAGTACTTC. Translated, it gives CASSLDLDAYEQYF.

The chain couples TRBV7-6 to TRBJ1-5; TRBD1 is a possible D gene (5 bases). Trimming removed 0 bases at V and 7 bases at J, with 19 bases between. CDR3 length: 17 amino acids. CDR1 and CDR2 (germline): SGHVS, FNYEAQ. This chain's CDR3 is CASSLAAAPGRGQPQHF. For the CDR3, the DNA is TGTGCCAGCAGCTTAGCGGCGGCCCCTGGTCGGGGCCAGCCCCAGCATTTT. Using reference TRBV7-6 and TRBJ1-5 for the parts outside the CDR3, the full variable domain is GAGVSQSPRYKVTKRGQDVALRCDPISGHVSLYWYRQALGQGPEFLTYFNYEAQQDKSGLPNDRFSAERPEGSISTLTIQRTEQRDSAMYRCASSLAAAPGRGQPQHFGDGTRLSIL.

The V call is TRBV20-1, the J call TRBJ2-1, with D maybe TRBD1 (5 bases). Per the germline V gene, CDR1 is DFQATT and CDR2 is SNEGSKA (reference sequence). The CDR3 covers 13 residues. Trimming took 4 bases from V and 6 from J, leaving 13 bases between them. CDR3 DNA sequence: TGCAGTGCTAAAAGGCAGGGAAGCAATGAGCAGTTCTTC. Protein product: CSAKRQGSNEQFF.

The chain has TRBV28 and TRBJ1-5; maybe TRBD1 (5 bases). The CDR3 is 16 residues long. CDR1 is MDHEN, CDR2 SYDVKM, per germline. The V gene lost 8 bases and the J gene lost 0 bases, with 17 bases spanning the gap. The CDR3 region is CASDPTTENSNQPQHF. CDR3 DNA sequence: TGTGCCAGCGACCCGACGACAGAAAATAGCAATCAGCCCCAGCATTTT.

The rearrangement links TRBV20-1 to TRBJ2-1; D tentatively fits TRBD1 or TRBD2 (6 bases each). The CDR3 consists of 17 residues. From germline, CDR1 is DFQATT and CDR2 SNEGSKA (reference sequence). V lost 2 bases and J 6 bases, leaving 23 bases between the germline ends. CDR3 residues: CSARPPRGAPTFNEQFF. The CDR3 DNA sequence: TGCAGTGCTAGACCACCGAGGGGGGCTCCTACTTTCAATGAGCAGTTCTTC.

The rearrangement uses TRBV7-8 and TRBJ1-4, with D hard to call. This CDR3 spans 13 amino acids. V dropped 2 bases and J dropped 7 bases, with 8 bases sitting between them. CDR1 SGHVS and CDR2 FQNEAQ come from the germline V gene. CDR3 protein: CASSLSAPEKLFF. DNA of the CDR3: TGTGCCAGCAGCTTATCGGCACCTGAAAAACTGTTTTTT.